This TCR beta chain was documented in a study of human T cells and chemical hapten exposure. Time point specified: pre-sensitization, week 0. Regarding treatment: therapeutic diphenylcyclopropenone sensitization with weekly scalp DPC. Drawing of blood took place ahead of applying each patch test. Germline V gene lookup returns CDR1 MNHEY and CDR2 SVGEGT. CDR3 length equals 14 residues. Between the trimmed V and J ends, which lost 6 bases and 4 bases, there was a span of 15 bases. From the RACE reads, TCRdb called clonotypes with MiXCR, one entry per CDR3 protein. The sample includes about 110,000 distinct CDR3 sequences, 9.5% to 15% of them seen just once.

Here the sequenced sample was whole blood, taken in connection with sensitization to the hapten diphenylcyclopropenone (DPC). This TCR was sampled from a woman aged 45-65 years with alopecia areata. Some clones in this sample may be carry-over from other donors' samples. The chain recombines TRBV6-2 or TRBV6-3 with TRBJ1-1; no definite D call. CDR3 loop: CASRFERMGTEAFF. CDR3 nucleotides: TGTGCCAGCAGATTTGAAAGGATGGGCACTGAAGCTTTCTTT.